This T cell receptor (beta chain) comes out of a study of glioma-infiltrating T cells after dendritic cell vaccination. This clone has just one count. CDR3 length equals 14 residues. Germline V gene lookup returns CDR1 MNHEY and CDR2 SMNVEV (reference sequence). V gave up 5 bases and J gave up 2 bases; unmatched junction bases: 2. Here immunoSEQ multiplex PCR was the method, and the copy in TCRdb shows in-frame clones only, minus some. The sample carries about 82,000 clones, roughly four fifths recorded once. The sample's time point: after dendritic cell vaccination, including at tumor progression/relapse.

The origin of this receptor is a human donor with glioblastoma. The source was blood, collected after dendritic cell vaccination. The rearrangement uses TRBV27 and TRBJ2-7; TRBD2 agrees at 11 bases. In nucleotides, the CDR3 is TGTGCCAGCAGTCATAGCGGGGGGGCCTACGAGCAGTACTTC. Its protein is CASSHSGGAYEQYF.